These T cell receptor beta chains were read from a single sample in a study of post-analysis software for immune sequencing data. TCRdb ran MiXCR on the PCR reads and lists one entry per CDR3 protein. The data contain about 260,000 distinct CDR3 sequences, 36% of them singletons. The sequencing sample was made of blood. The receptors come from a girl aged 5-17 years with multiple sclerosis. The CDR3 runs from the conserved cysteine through the conserved F or W. D genes are given only for firm matches. Where a row states a size, it is once, few, many or the class of an expanded clone; other rows omit it.

d_call: .
clone_size: once
j_call: TRBJ2-3
v_call: TRBV3-1
cdr3_nt: TGTGCCAGCAGCCAAGCCCTGGGACTCCAGTTGACGCAGTATTTT
cdr3_aa: CASSQALGLQLTQYF

d_call: .
clone_size: few
j_call: TRBJ1-1
v_call: TRBV20-1
cdr3_nt: TGCAGTGCTAGAGATCGGCCTGAAGCTTTCTTT
cdr3_aa: CSARDRPEAFF

d_call: .
clone_size: many
j_call: TRBJ2-3
v_call: TRBV9
cdr3_nt: TGTGCCAGCAGCGTAGGAAGACCCCTTAGCACAGATACGCAGTATTTT
cdr3_aa: CASSVGRPLSTDTQYF

d_call: TRBD1
clone_size: many
j_call: TRBJ2-5
v_call: TRBV7-9
cdr3_nt: TGTGCCAGCAGCTCGCCCAGGGGGCAGGGAGAGACCCAGTACTTC
cdr3_aa: CASSSPRGQGETQYF

d_call: TRBD2
clone_size: .
j_call: TRBJ2-1
v_call: TRBV27
cdr3_nt: TGTGGCAGCAGTTTTACGGGACTAGTATATAGCAATGAGCAGTTCTTC
cdr3_aa: CGSSFTGLVYSNEQFF

d_call: TRBD1
clone_size: .
j_call: TRBJ1-2
v_call: TRBV20-1
cdr3_nt: TGCAGTGCTAGGGAGACAGGGGATAACTATGGCTACACCTTC
cdr3_aa: CSARETGDNYGYTF

d_call: TRBD1
clone_size: .
j_call: TRBJ1-3
v_call: TRBV12-3/TRBV12-4
cdr3_nt: TGTGCCAGCAGTTTCCGGGACAGTTGGAATGGATCTGGAAACACCATATATTTT
cdr3_aa: CASSFRDSWNGSGNTIYF

d_call: .
clone_size: few
j_call: TRBJ1-6
v_call: TRBV12-3/TRBV12-4
cdr3_nt: TGTGCCAGCAGCCCCGGGGCCAGTTCACCCCTCCACTTT
cdr3_aa: CASSPGASSPLHF

d_call: TRBD2
clone_size: few
j_call: TRBJ2-7
v_call: TRBV11-2
cdr3_nt: TGTGCCAGCAGCTTGAGGACCAGCGGGACCTACGAGCAGTACTTC
cdr3_aa: CASSLRTSGTYEQYF

d_call: TRBD1
clone_size: .
j_call: TRBJ2-5
v_call: TRBV4-3
cdr3_nt: TGCGCCAGCAGCCAAGTTGCGACAGGGGGGGTGACCCAGTACTTC
cdr3_aa: CASSQVATGGVTQYF

d_call: TRBD2
clone_size: many
j_call: TRBJ2-3
v_call: TRBV7-2
cdr3_nt: TGTGCCAGCAGCTTAGTCGGTAGCGGGAGGCCAGATACGCAGTATTTT
cdr3_aa: CASSLVGSGRPDTQYF